These 24 T cell receptor beta chains came from one sample sequenced in a study of blood T cells in healthy people across ages. Next came a second PCR, run for 7 to 11 cycles, which used a sample-barcoded 5' primer along with a J-beta primer mix. Via MiXCR, TCRdb re-called the 5' RACE reads, giving one row per CDR3 protein. This sample has fewer than 1,000,000 distinct CDR3 sequences; 35% to 50% occur once, and the top ten carry about a sixth. Sample: blood. The receptors stem from an elderly man in good health.

In its sample, this clonotype was seen a few times. The junction differs from germline at one of its ends, possibly a read error. The chain couples TRBV5-1 to TRBJ2-3; D might be TRBD2 (5 bases). Germline CDR1 is SGHRS and CDR2 is YFSETQ. This CDR3 has 13 residues. CDR3 region: CASSLRDTDTQYF. The CDR3 bases are TGTGCCAGCAGCTTGAGGGACACAGATACGCAGTATTTT.

The table lists this clonotype with a few counts. This sequence joins TRBV4-2 and TRBJ2-7; either TRBD1 or TRBD2 may fit D (5 bases each). V was pared by 4 bases and J by 4 bases, with 17 bases between. The germline gives CDR1 LGHNA, CDR2 YNFKEQ. The length of the CDR3 is 15 residues. The CDR3 loop reads CASSPGTAGRYEQYF. CDR3 bases: TGTGCCAGCAGCCCAGGGACCGCAGGTCGATACGAGCAGTACTTC.

The rearrangement joins TRBV6-2 or TRBV6-3 to TRBJ2-2; 7 nucleotides align to TRBD2. The length of the CDR3 is 13 residues. V shed 6 bases, J shed 9 bases, and the junction held 7 bases outside the gene matches. Per the germline V gene, CDR1 is MNHEY and CDR2 is SVGEGT. In nucleotides, the CDR3 is TGTGCCAGCAGCCTAGCGCGGGAGAGGGAGCTGTTTTTT. It encodes CASSLARERELFF.

This chain's CDR3 is CASVGNPHEQYF. In nucleotides, the CDR3 is TGTGCCAGCGTAGGGAATCCCCACGAGCAGTACTTC. The chain links TRBV25-1 to TRBJ2-5; D gene unclear. The assigned J gene may be wrong: the sequence end matches TRBJ2-7 better. The CDR3 extends over 12 amino acids. Germline-derived CDR1 and CDR2 are MGHDK and SYGVNS.

The J gene is TRBJ2-7, the V gene TRBV6-2 or TRBV6-3; D call uncertain. V was trimmed by 3 bases and J by 2 bases, leaving 14 bases between them. Germline V gives CDR1 MNHEY, CDR2 SVGEGT. The CDR3 loop spans 15 amino acids. DNA of the CDR3: TGTGCCAGCAGTTATGCGACCCACGACACCTACGAGCAGTACTTC. This encodes CASSYATHDTYEQYF.

This chain uses TRBV12-3 or TRBV12-4 with TRBJ2-3; D gene unclear. The CDR3 is made up of 13 amino acids. V lost 5 bases and J 2 bases, leaving 8 bases between the germline ends. CDR3 sequence (DNA): TGTGCCAGCAGTATGCGGAACACAGATACGCAGTATTTT. It translates to CASSMRNTDTQYF.

V usage is TRBV7-2 and J usage is TRBJ2-1; D uncertain. CDR3 length: 15 residues. The germline gives CDR1 SGHTA, CDR2 FQGNSA. V was shortened by 2 bases and J by 7 bases, with 15 bases between the two germline ends. CDR3 in DNA: TGTGCCAGCAGCTTAAATATAGTAGGTGTAAATGAGCAGTTCTTC. Translation gives CASSLNIVGVNEQFF.

The sample holds a few counts of this clonotype. This chain uses TRBV7-9 with TRBJ2-1; a weak D match, TRBD1 (6 bases). This CDR3 contains 15 residues. The germline V gene encodes CDR1 SEHNR and CDR2 FQNEAQ (reference sequence). The ends were cut back, 5 bases at V and 0 bases at J, with 11 bases in the middle. The CDR3 spells CASSVQGSSYNEQFF. CDR3 in DNA: TGTGCCAGCAGCGTCCAGGGGAGCTCCTACAATGAGCAGTTCTTC.

The chain's CDR3 is CASSQATTRYAYF. CDR3 nucleotide sequence: TGTGCCAGCAGCCAGGCGACTACCCGATACGCGTATTTT. The chain links TRBV3-1 to TRBJ2-3, with a weak D call TRBD2 (5 bases). Looked up from germline, CDR1 is LGHDT and CDR2 is YNNKEL (reference sequence). V was pared by 3 bases and J by 14 bases, with 18 bases between. The CDR3 has 13 residues.

V is TRBV24-1 and J is TRBJ2-1, with 16 bases matching TRBD2. The J call may be in error: the DNA end matches TRBJ2-7 better. This CDR3 region has 20 residues. Germline V lookup: CDR1 KGHDR, CDR2 SFDVKD. The CDR3 coding sequence is TGTGCCACCAGTGCCCACAAACAGGGACTAGCGGGAGGGCCCTACAATGAGCAGTACTTC. The encoded protein is CATSAHKQGLAGGPYNEQYF.

The CDR3 nucleotides are TGTGCCAGCAGCGTACCGGGACAGGGACCCTACGAGCAGTACTTC. This encodes CASSVPGQGPYEQYF. The chain employs TRBV9 and TRBJ2-7, with 9 positions matching TRBD1. Trimming removed 1 base from V and 2 bases from J; junction bases left unmatched: 4. Germline V gene data show CDR1 as SGDLS and CDR2 as YYNGEE. This CDR3 spans 15 amino acids.

This clonotype showed up just once. A read error may be the cause here, since a much bigger clone is one base away. The gene calls are TRBV28 and TRBJ2-7, with a tentative D call TRBD2 (5 bases). This CDR3 comprises 13 residues. V was shortened by 0 bases and J by 5 bases, with 8 bases between the two germline ends. The germline V gene has CDR1 MDHEN and CDR2 SYDVKM. For the CDR3, the DNA is TGTGCCAGCAGTTTATGGGAGGCAGACGAGCAGTACTTC. Translated, it gives CASSLWEADEQYF.

The rearrangement joins TRBV4-2 to TRBJ2-1; 9 positions match TRBD2. The V gene end was trimmed by 0 bases and the J gene end by 10 bases; junction bases not matched to a gene: 13. The CDR3 spans 17 residues. The germline CDR1 and CDR2 sequences are LGHNA and YNFKEQ. The CDR3 spells CASSQDGGNSGSEEQFF. DNA for the CDR3: TGTGCCAGCAGCCAAGATGGTGGGAATAGCGGGAGTGAGGAGCAGTTCTTC.

This clonotype was counted between two and nine times. This chain's CDR3 is CASSFTGAGVNKNIQYF. The DNA for the CDR3 is TGTGCCAGCAGCTTTACGGGTGCGGGGGTGAACAAAAACATTCAGTACTTC. V gene TRBV7-9 combines with J gene TRBJ2-4, with 7 bases lining up with TRBD2. V lost 3 bases to trimming and J lost 3 bases; unmatched junction nucleotides: 11. The CDR3 is made up of 17 amino acids. Germline V CDR1 and CDR2: SEHNR, FQNEAQ (reference sequence).

This clonotype has more than one count but fewer than ten. In DNA form, the CDR3 reads TGTGCCAGCAGCTTGGGTCGGGACACTGGGGCCAACGTCCTGACTTTC. This sequence encodes CASSLGRDTGANVLTF. V and J are TRBV7-6 and TRBJ2-6; D perhaps matches TRBD1 (6 bases). The CDR3 sequence is 16 residues long. V lost 3 bases and J 2 bases, leaving 11 bases between the germline ends. The germline CDR1 and CDR2 sequences are SGHVS and FNYEAQ.

This sequence joins TRBV13 and TRBJ2-5, with D hard to call. CDR1 and CDR2 (germline): PRHDT, FYEKMQ (reference sequence). Trimming took off 1 base at V and 7 bases at J, with 13 bases between the two ends. The CDR3 has 14 amino acids. CDR3 nucleotides: TGTGCCAGCAGCTTAGTGGCTACCTCCGGGACCCAGTACTTC. Protein sequence: CASSLVATSGTQYF.

This clonotype came up many times. The chain carries TRBV18 and TRBJ1-1; the D gene is possibly TRBD1 (5 bases). Looked up from germline, CDR1 is KGHSH and CDR2 is LQKENI. Deletions cut 8 bases from V and 0 bases from J, with 10 bases between. The CDR3 length is 13 residues. The CDR3 nucleotides are TGTGCCAGCCTCGGGGGGATGAACACTGAAGCTTTCTTT. It codes for CASLGGMNTEAFF.

This sequence joins TRBV14 and TRBJ2-7, with D hard to call. Germline CDR1 SGHDN, CDR2 FVKESK. V lost 2 bases to trimming and J lost 5 bases, with 13 bases between them. This CDR3 is built from 14 residues. Written as DNA, the CDR3 is TGTGCCAGCAGCCAACTTGTCAAGTTCAACGAGCAGTACTTC. Its translation is CASSQLVKFNEQYF. Together with reference TRBV14 and TRBJ2-7, the CDR3 gives the full variable domain: EAGVTQFPSHSVIEKGQTVTLRCDPISGHDNLYWYRRVMGKEIKFLLHFVKESKQDESGMPNNRFLAERTGGTYSTLKVQPAELEDSGVYFCASSQLVKFNEQYFGPGTRLTVT.

This clonotype was counted a few times. The gene calls are TRBV20-1 and TRBJ2-7, with 12 bases aligning to TRBD2. The J segment lost 6 bases and the V segment lost 2 bases, leaving 5 bases of the junction unmatched. This CDR3 region has 14 residues. Germline lookup yields CDR1 DFQATT and CDR2 SNEGSKA (reference sequence). CDR3 nucleotides: TGCAGTGCTAGATGGCCGGGACTAGCGGGCGAGCAGTACTTC. This sequence encodes CSARWPGLAGEQYF.

The J gene is TRBJ2-1, the V gene TRBV2; perhaps TRBD1 as D (5 bases). The CDR3 runs 14 residues. Looked up from germline, CDR1 is SNHLY and CDR2 is FYNNEI. V was pared by 2 bases and J by 8 bases, with 13 bases between. The CDR3 loop is CASSEQGVVYEQFF. Here the CDR3 DNA reads TGTGCCAGCAGTGAACAGGGTGTGGTCTATGAGCAGTTCTTC.

The genes are TRBV20-1 and TRBJ2-3; 8 nucleotides line up with TRBD1. Trimming removed 5 bases from V and 2 bases from J; junction bases left unmatched: 12. CDR3 length: 16 amino acids. The germline CDR1 and CDR2 sequences are DFQATT and SNEGSKA (reference sequence). CDR3 protein: CSAPERQGTFTDTQYF. Written as DNA, the CDR3 is TGCAGTGCTCCTGAACGACAGGGGACCTTCACAGATACGCAGTATTTT.

V usage is TRBV2 and J usage is TRBJ2-1; D is perhaps TRBD1 or TRBD2 (5 bases each). This CDR3 is built from 15 residues. With 3 bases removed from V and 7 bases from J, the gap between germline ends came to 16 bases. Germline CDR1 and CDR2: SNHLY and FYNNEI. CDR3 sequence reads: CASSDQAAWGNEQFF. The CDR3 nucleotides read TGTGCCAGCAGTGATCAAGCGGCGTGGGGGAATGAGCAGTTCTTC.

This clonotype was detected ten times or more. The chain carries TRBV20-1 and TRBJ2-7; 7 nucleotides match TRBD2. This CDR3 spans 15 amino acids. Germline V gene sequence: CDR1 DFQATT, CDR2 SNEGSKA (reference sequence). Trimming removed 0 bases from V and 2 bases from J; junction bases left unmatched: 7. The CDR3 bases are TGCAGTGCTAGAGATCTGCGGGGGATCGCCTACGAGCAGTACTTC. Translation gives CSARDLRGIAYEQYF.

The chain has TRBV20-1 and TRBJ1-6, with D hard to call. The germline V gene has CDR1 DFQATT and CDR2 SNEGSKA (reference sequence). V was trimmed by 2 bases and J by 7 bases, leaving 12 bases between them. There are 14 residues in the CDR3. The CDR3 is CSARPDLRNSPLHF. The CDR3 bases are TGCAGTGCTAGACCGGACCTCAGGAATTCACCCCTCCACTTT.